The subject of this entry is one T cell receptor beta chain. This entry belongs to a study of blood T cell repertoires in COVID-19. About the study: COVID-19 samples collected from the United States, Italy and Spain covered acute and convalescent phases. T cells, B-cell-depleted T cells, or PBMCs supplied cDNA or gDNA.

V lost 2 bases and J lost 8, with 12 bases in between. CDR3 length equals 13 residues. Germline V gene data show CDR1 as WNHNN and CDR2 as SYGVQD (reference sequence). Original methodology: Estimated nucleated cell counts came from reference gene primer amplification. TCRdb's table, derived via immunoSEQ multiplex PCR, lists solely in-frame clones and lacks some. V, J and clone size derive from that table, while D and trimming were established from the DNA sequence. This table holds some 130,000 clones, around 87% found once. This TCR was recovered from a woman aged 60-70 years with acute or convalescent COVID-19. The genes are TRBV10-1 and TRBJ2-5; D may be TRBD2 (5 bases). The specimen was peripheral blood. CDR3 coding DNA: TGCGCCAGCAGTGAGCGGACCACGGGAACCCAGTACTTC. It is translated as CASSERTTGTQYF.